The 26 T cell receptor beta chains below come from one sample, sequenced in a study of T-cell reconstitution after alpha-beta-depleted transplantation in children. This sample's TCRbeta library carried unique molecular identifier barcodes. Each CDR3 protein is one row after TCRdb ran MiXCR on the PCR reads. The data hold tens of thousands of distinct CDR3 sequences, with around a sixth observed a single time. The sample was PBMCs, mostly from graft donor cells, taken 360 days after TCRalphabeta/CD19-depleted stem cell transplant. These receptors were collected from a male patient under 10 years old who had a stem cell transplant for acute lymphoblastic leukemia, so the T cells may come from the graft donor.

This chain links TRBV3-1 with TRBJ2-7; D might be TRBD1 or TRBD2, each matching 5 bases. V lost 4 bases and J 5 bases, leaving 18 bases between the germline ends. The CDR3 consists of 15 residues. The germline V gene has CDR1 LGHDT and CDR2 YNNKEL (reference sequence). CDR3 protein: CASSLPGRHGNEQYF. The CDR3, as DNA: TGTGCCAGCAGCCTTCCGGGACGCCATGGGAACGAGCAGTACTTC.

This clonotype was counted a few times. V usage is TRBV24-1 and J usage is TRBJ2-3, with a tentative D call TRBD1 (7 bases). There are 16 residues in the CDR3. V lost 5 bases and J 1 base, leaving 15 bases between the germline ends. Germline-derived CDR1 and CDR2 are KGHDR and SFDVKD. CDR3 nucleotide sequence: TGTGCCACCAGTGGGCAGGGGGGTGGTCGCACAGATACGCAGTATTTT. Translation: CATSGQGGGRTDTQYF.

The sample holds many counts of this clonotype. V gene TRBV11-1 combines with J gene TRBJ2-7; D might be TRBD1 or TRBD2, each matching 5 bases. Trimming pared 3 bases from V and 3 bases from J, leaving 12 bases between. Germline CDR1 is SGHAT and CDR2 is FQDESV (reference sequence). This CDR3 contains 14 residues. In DNA form, the CDR3 reads TGTGCCAGCAGCTTCCGGGACGGATTCTACGAGCAGTACTTC. As protein: CASSFRDGFYEQYF.

The chain joins TRBV5-1 to TRBJ2-1; 13 nucleotides line up with TRBD2. The germline CDR1 and CDR2 sequences are SGHRS and YFSETQ. The CDR3 totals 15 residues. The ends lost 4 bases at V and 6 bases at J; junction bases unmatched: 4. CDR3 DNA: TGCGCCAGCAGCGTAGGACTAGCGGGAGCCAATGAGCAGTTCTTC. Translating gives CASSVGLAGANEQFF.

V and J are TRBV7-9 and TRBJ2-7; tentative D call: TRBD2 (6 bases). Trimming removed 4 bases from V and 3 bases from J, with 16 bases in between. Germline V gene lookup returns CDR1 SEHNR and CDR2 FQNEAQ (reference sequence). The CDR3 runs 15 residues. The CDR3: CASSSWDLRDYEQYF. The DNA of the CDR3 is TGTGCCAGCAGCTCCTGGGACTTACGCGACTACGAGCAGTACTTC.

A few counts support this clonotype. This rearrangement joins TRBV2 to TRBJ2-7; 11 positions match TRBD2. Unmatched junction bases numbered 5, after V lost 5 bases and J lost 2 bases. The CDR3 has 15 residues. Germline CDR1 reads SNHLY; CDR2 reads FYNNEI. The CDR3 region is CASSPGLAVPYEQYF. The CDR3 DNA reads as TGTGCCAGCAGTCCGGGACTAGCGGTTCCCTACGAGCAGTACTTC.

The table lists this clonotype with a few counts. The chain carries TRBV30 and TRBJ2-5, with no clear D. Germline loops: CDR1 GTSNPN, CDR2 SVGIG (reference sequence). V was cut by 0 bases and J by 2 bases, with 16 bases left in between. CDR3 size: 16 residues. In nucleotides, the CDR3 is TGTGCCTGGAGTGTAAAGTGGTCCATTAGACAAGAGACCCAGTACTTC. It codes for CAWSVKWSIRQETQYF. Variable domain in full (rest from reference TRBV30 and TRBJ2-5): SQTIHQWPATLVQPVGSPLSLECTVEGTSNPNLYWYRQAAGRGLQLLFYSVGIGQISSEVPQNLSASRPQDRQFILSSKKLLLSDSGFYLCAWSVKWSIRQETQYFGPGTRLLVL.

The rearrangement uses TRBV7-9 and TRBJ2-7; D ambiguous. CDR3 length equals 13 residues. Trimming removed 1 base at V and 6 bases at J, with 10 bases between. Germline V gene data show CDR1 as SEHNR and CDR2 as FQNEAQ (reference sequence). The CDR3: CASSLEAPGEQYF. DNA for the CDR3: TGTGCCAGCAGCTTAGAGGCGCCTGGCGAGCAGTACTTC.

The table lists this clonotype with a few counts. The rearrangement joins TRBV7-6 to TRBJ2-1; D may match TRBD1 or TRBD2 (5 bases each). V was shortened by 2 bases and J by 9 bases, with 14 bases between the two germline ends. The germline gives CDR1 SGHVS, CDR2 FNYEAQ. The CDR3 runs to 14 residues. The CDR3 protein is CASSLMGVSSEQFF. CDR3 nucleotides: TGTGCCAGCAGCTTAATGGGGGTTAGTAGTGAGCAGTTCTTC.

The chain recombines TRBV12-5 with TRBJ2-2, with D possibly TRBD2 on 5 matching bases. This CDR3 has 17 residues. Germline V lookup: CDR1 LGHNT, CDR2 FRNRAP. The V end was cut by 4 bases, the J end by 7 bases, with 22 bases between. The chain's CDR3 is CASGSHLARRGGGELFF. In nucleotides, the CDR3 is TGTGCTAGTGGTTCTCACCTGGCAAGACGAGGAGGCGGGGAGCTGTTTTTT.

This clonotype occurred many times. The CDR3 here is CASSRTVAYEQYF. The CDR3 nucleotides read TGTGCCAGCAGTAGGACTGTTGCCTACGAGCAGTACTTC. The chain combines TRBV12-3 or TRBV12-4 with TRBJ2-7, with a possible D match to TRBD2 (5 bases). The V gene lost 5 bases and the J gene lost 2 bases, with 10 bases spanning the gap. The CDR3 spans 13 residues.

The chain uses TRBV29-1 and TRBJ2-7, with TRBD2 matching 7 bases. This CDR3 has 12 amino acids. Germline CDR1 is SQVTM and CDR2 is ANQGSEA. V lost 4 bases and J lost 3; bases outside the gene matches: 3. The CDR3 DNA reads as TGCAGCGTTGGAGGGACTAACTACGAGCAGTACTTC. It specifies CSVGGTNYEQYF.

There are a few counts of this clonotype. V is TRBV19 and J is TRBJ2-7, with TRBD1 matching 7 bases. CDR3 size: 13 residues. CDR1 and CDR2 from the germline V gene are LNHDA and SQIVND (reference sequence). Trimming cost V 10 bases and J 2 bases; bases outside gene matches: 8. The CDR3 DNA sequence: TGTGCCACCCAGGGACAGTATACCTACGAGCAGTACTTC. Protein: CATQGQYTYEQYF.

This clonotype was observed a few times. The chain links TRBV29-1 to TRBJ2-7, with 11 positions matching TRBD2. Germline V CDR1 and CDR2: SQVTM, ANQGSEA. This CDR3 region has 16 residues. J gave up 0 bases and V 2 bases, and 6 bases lay outside the gene matches. The CDR3 DNA reads as TGCAGCGTTGAACAGCCTAGCGGGAGGAGCTCCTACGAGCAGTACTTC. Protein sequence: CSVEQPSGRSSYEQYF.

This clonotype was detected only a few times. The chain combines TRBV5-1 with TRBJ2-3; 10 positions match TRBD2. The CDR3 loop spans 17 amino acids. Germline CDR1 SGHRS, CDR2 YFSETQ. The V gene end was trimmed by 2 bases and the J gene end by 0 bases; junction bases not matched to a gene: 6. CDR3 sequence: CASSFGSGRSSTDTQYF. CDR3 nucleotide sequence: TGCGCCAGCAGCTTTGGTAGCGGGAGGTCGAGCACAGATACGCAGTATTTT.

This clonotype has a handful of counts. The J gene is TRBJ2-3, the V gene TRBV5-4; no clear D. V was trimmed by 0 bases and J by 2 bases, leaving 13 bases between them. The CDR3 sequence is 16 residues long. The germline gives CDR1 SGHNT, CDR2 YYREEE (reference sequence). The CDR3 region has the DNA TGTGCCAGCAGCTTGGGGTTGACGCAATACACAGATACGCAGTATTTT. It yields the protein CASSLGLTQYTDTQYF.

This clonotype was seen a few times. CDR3 sequence reads: CASSQDLGLAGVFWNEQFF. The CDR3 region has the DNA TGCGCCAGCAGCCAAGATCTAGGGCTAGCGGGGGTTTTTTGGAATGAGCAGTTCTTC. The V and J genes are TRBV4-1 and TRBJ2-1; 10 bases fit TRBD2. The CDR3 consists of 19 residues. The V segment lost 0 bases and the J segment 7 bases; nucleotides outside the gene matches: 15. The germline gives CDR1 MGHRA, CDR2 YSYEKL.

This clonotype was observed a few times. V and J are TRBV7-6 and TRBJ2-7; D is perhaps TRBD2 (6 bases). This CDR3 region has 18 residues. CDR1 is SGHVS, CDR2 FNYEAQ, per germline. V was cut by 4 bases and J by 0 bases, with 22 bases left in between. The CDR3 DNA follows: TGTGCCAGCAGCTCTGATGAGGGGCTAGCGAAGAGCTCCTACGAGCAGTACTTC. It codes for CASSSDEGLAKSSYEQYF.

This chain joins TRBV7-9 and TRBJ2-3; 7 bases fit TRBD1. Germline V lookup: CDR1 SEHNR, CDR2 FQNEAQ (reference sequence). With V trimmed by 4 bases and J by 5 bases, 6 bases remained unmatched. The length of the CDR3 is 14 residues. CDR3 residues: CASSYQQGLDTQYF. CDR3 DNA: TGTGCCAGCAGCTACCAACAGGGGTTAGATACGCAGTATTTT.

This clonotype was counted a single time. This chain connects TRBV18 to TRBJ1-2, with D hard to call. The CDR3 is 13 amino acids. Looked up from germline, CDR1 is KGHSH and CDR2 is LQKENI. The V end lost 4 bases, the J end lost 6 bases, and 12 bases lay between the germline ends. CDR3 sequence: CASSLWPANGYTF. CDR3 in DNA: TGTGCCAGCTCACTCTGGCCGGCGAATGGCTACACCTTC.

Remarks on this clonotype: The junction differs from germline at one of its ends, possibly a read error. This chain connects TRBV7-7 to TRBJ2-5; 16 bases line up with TRBD2. This CDR3 is built from 20 residues. Germline V gene data show CDR1 as SSHAT and CDR2 as FNYEAQ (reference sequence). The CDR3 coding sequence is TGTGCTAGCAGCTTACCCGGGACTAGCGGGAGGGCCTTGTGGCAAGAGACCCAGTACTTC. The encoded protein is CASSLPGTSGRALWQETQYF.

The V gene is TRBV29-1, the J gene TRBJ2-2, with no clear D. The length of the CDR3 is 13 residues. CDR1 and CDR2 (germline): SQVTM, ANQGSEA. V lost 6 bases, J lost 6 bases, and 14 bases lay in between. The CDR3: CSVLIRLPGELFF. The CDR3 coding sequence is TGCAGCGTCCTGATAAGATTGCCCGGGGAGCTGTTTTTT.

This clonotype was picked up a small number of times. The chain uses TRBV7-9 and TRBJ2-7; D is possibly TRBD1 (6 bases). Germline lookup yields CDR1 SEHNR and CDR2 FQNEAQ (reference sequence). This CDR3 has 15 amino acids. The V end was cut by 5 bases, the J end by 2 bases, with 16 bases between. In DNA, the CDR3 is TGTGCCAGCAGCCTCACAGGGATCCCACCCTACGAGCAGTACTTC. As protein: CASSLTGIPPYEQYF. The full variable domain, its missing parts supplied by reference TRBV7-9 and TRBJ2-7, is DTGVSQNPRHKITKRGQNVTFRCDPISEHNRLYWYRQTLGQGPEFLTYFQNEAQLEKSRLLSDRFSAERPKGSFSTLEIQRTEQGDSAMYLCASSLTGIPPYEQYFGPGTRLTVT.

The chain uses TRBV20-1 and TRBJ2-1; maybe TRBD2 (6 bases). There are 15 residues in the CDR3. In germline, CDR1 is DFQATT, CDR2 SNEGSKA (reference sequence). With 7 bases removed from V and 2 bases from J, the gap between germline ends came to 18 bases. CDR3 nucleotide sequence: TGCAGTGTTATCCCCGGAGGGCCTACCTACAATGAGCAGTTCTTC. It codes for CSVIPGGPTYNEQFF.

The chain joins TRBV5-1 to TRBJ2-3; no clear D gene. This CDR3 contains 15 residues. V lost 0 bases to trimming and J lost 4 bases, with 12 bases between them. Germline CDR1 SGHRS, CDR2 YFSETQ. The CDR3 protein is CASSLDLGKADTQYF. The CDR3 DNA reads TGCGCCAGCAGCTTGGATCTAGGGAAGGCAGATACGCAGTATTTT. Based on the CDR3 plus reference TRBV5-1 and TRBJ2-3, the full variable domain is KAGVTQTPRYLIKTRGQQVTLSCSPISGHRSVSWYQQTPGQGLQFLFEYFSETQRNKGNFPGRFSGRQFSNSRSEMNVSTLELGDSALYLCASSLDLGKADTQYFGPGTRLTVL.

In its sample, this clonotype was seen a few times. This chain joins TRBV10-3 and TRBJ1-4; TRBD1 is a possible D gene (5 bases). The germline gives CDR1 ENHRY, CDR2 SYGVKD. V was shortened by 10 bases and J by 3 bases, with 9 bases between the two germline ends. The CDR3 extends over 12 amino acids. CDR3: CATRGANEKLFF. The CDR3 nucleotides read TGTGCCACCCGGGGCGCTAATGAAAAACTGTTTTTT.